This TCR beta chain is drawn from a study of blood T cell repertoires in COVID-19. Authors' analysis steps: Amplification with reference gene primers provided the estimates of nucleated cell counts. Assay used: immunoSEQ multiplex PCR; TCRdb lists only in-frame clones, some missing. V and J calls plus clone size are reproduced from that table; the DNA served to infer D and trimming. The repertoire holds some 270,000 clones, with approximately 85% as singletons. The CDR3 spans 14 residues. Germline lookup yields CDR1 SEHNR and CDR2 FQNEAQ (reference sequence). V lost 2 bases, J lost 3 bases, and 7 bases lay in between. Enrolled through a virtual design, the participants were between roughly 18 and 95 years of age and came from approximately 25 US areas. Cohort 3 donors counted as recovered after two negative PCRs, clearance, or resolved symptoms.

V is TRBV7-9 and J is TRBJ2-2; D remains unclear. The specimen was PBMCs or T cells enriched from blood (not recorded which). This clonotype was sampled from a woman younger than 45 who had recovered from COVID-19. The CDR3 DNA follows: TGTGCCAGCAGCTTATTTATAGACACCGGGGAGCTGTTTTTT. Protein product: CASSLFIDTGELFF.